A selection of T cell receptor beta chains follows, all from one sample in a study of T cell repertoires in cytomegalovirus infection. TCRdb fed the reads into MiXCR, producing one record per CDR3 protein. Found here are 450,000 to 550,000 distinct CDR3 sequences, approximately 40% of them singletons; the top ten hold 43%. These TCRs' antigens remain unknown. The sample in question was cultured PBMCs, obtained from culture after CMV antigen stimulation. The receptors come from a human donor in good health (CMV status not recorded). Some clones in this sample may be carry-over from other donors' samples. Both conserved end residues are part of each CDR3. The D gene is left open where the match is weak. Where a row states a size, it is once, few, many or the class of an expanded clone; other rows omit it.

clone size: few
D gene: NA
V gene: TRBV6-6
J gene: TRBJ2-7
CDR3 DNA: TGTGCCAGCAGTACGGGACACCCAAACTACGAGCAGTACTTC
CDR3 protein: CASSTGHPNYEQYF

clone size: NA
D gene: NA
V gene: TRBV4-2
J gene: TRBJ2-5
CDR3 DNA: TGTGCCAGCAGCCAAGAAGGCAGCCTCCAAGAGACCCAGTACTTC
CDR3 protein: CASSQEGSLQETQYF

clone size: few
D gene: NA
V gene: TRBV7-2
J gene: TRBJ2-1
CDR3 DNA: TGTGCCAGCAGCTCGGGCCCGCGTGGGGAGCAGTTCTTC
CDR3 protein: CASSSGPRGEQFF

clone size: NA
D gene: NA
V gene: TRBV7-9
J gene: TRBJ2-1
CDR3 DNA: TGTGCCAGCAGCTTTGCCCCTGGCGCCCCAACCTACAATGAGCAGTTCTTC
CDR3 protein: CASSFAPGAPTYNEQFF

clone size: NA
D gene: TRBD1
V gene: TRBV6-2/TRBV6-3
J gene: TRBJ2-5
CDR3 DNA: TGTGCCAGCGGGACAGGGGAGTGGTGGGAGACCCAGTACTTC
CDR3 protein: CASGTGEWWETQYF

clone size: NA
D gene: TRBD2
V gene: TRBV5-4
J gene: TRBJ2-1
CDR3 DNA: TGTGCCAGCAGCCCCCGGGGGCTAGCGGGAGCTGATGAGCAGTTCTTC
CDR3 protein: CASSPRGLAGADEQFF

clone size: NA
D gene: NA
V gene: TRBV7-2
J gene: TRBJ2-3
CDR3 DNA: TGTGCCAGCAGCCCCCAGGGGGGGTACCTCGCAGATACGCAGTATTTT
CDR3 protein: CASSPQGGYLADTQYF

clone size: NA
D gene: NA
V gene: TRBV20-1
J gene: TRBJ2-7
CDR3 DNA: TGCAGTGCTAGCCCAACGGGCTACGAGCAGTACTTC
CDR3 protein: CSASPTGYEQYF

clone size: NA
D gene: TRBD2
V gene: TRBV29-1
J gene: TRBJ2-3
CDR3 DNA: TGCAGCGTAGCCGGGACTACCACAGATACGCAGTATTTT
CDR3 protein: CSVAGTTTDTQYF

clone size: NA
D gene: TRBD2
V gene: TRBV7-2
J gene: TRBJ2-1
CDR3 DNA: TGTGCCAGCAGTCAAAGAGGCGGGGGGGCGGGTGAGCAGTTCTTC
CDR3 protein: CASSQRGGGAGEQFF

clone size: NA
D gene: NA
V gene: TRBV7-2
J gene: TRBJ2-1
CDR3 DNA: TGTGCCAGCAGCTTATCTCCGCAGGATCTTGAGCAGTTCTTC
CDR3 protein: CASSLSPQDLEQFF

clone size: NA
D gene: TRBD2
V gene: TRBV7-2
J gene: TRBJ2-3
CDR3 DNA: TGTGCCAGCAGCTCTCGAAGCGGGGGGGCCGCAGATACGCAGTATTTT
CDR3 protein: CASSSRSGGAADTQYF

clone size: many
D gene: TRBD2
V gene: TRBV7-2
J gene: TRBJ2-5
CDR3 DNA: TGTGCCAGCAGCCCTGGGACTAGCGGAGAGACCCAGTACTTC
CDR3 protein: CASSPGTSGETQYF

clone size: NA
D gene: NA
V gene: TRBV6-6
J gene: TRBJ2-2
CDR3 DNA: TGTGCCAGCAAGAGCGGGAACACCGGGGAGCTGTTTTTT
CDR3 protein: CASKSGNTGELFF

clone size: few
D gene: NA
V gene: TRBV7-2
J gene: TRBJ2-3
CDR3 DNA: TGTGCCAGCAGCTTAGGTATAGGTTCTAGCACAGATACGCAGTATTTT
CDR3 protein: CASSLGIGSSTDTQYF

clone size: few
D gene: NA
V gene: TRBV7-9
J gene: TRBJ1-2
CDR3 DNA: TGTGCCAGCAGCGCGGGACGAGGCTACACCTTC
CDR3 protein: CASSAGRGYTF

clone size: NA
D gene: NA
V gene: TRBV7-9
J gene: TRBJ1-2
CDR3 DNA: TGTGCCAGCAGCCCCAATTTGGGTGGCTACACCTTC
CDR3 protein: CASSPNLGGYTF

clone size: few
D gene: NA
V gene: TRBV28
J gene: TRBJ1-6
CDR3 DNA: TGTGCCAGCACCCGACCGGGGCAGCGACCTAATTCACCCCTCCACTTT
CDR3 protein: CASTRPGQRPNSPLHF

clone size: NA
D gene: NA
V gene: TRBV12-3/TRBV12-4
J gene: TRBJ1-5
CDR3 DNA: TGTGCCAGCAGTTTAGGGCTCATGGGTCAGCCCCAGCATTTT
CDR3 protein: CASSLGLMGQPQHF

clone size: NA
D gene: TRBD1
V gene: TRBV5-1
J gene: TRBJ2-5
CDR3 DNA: TGCGCCAGCAGCGACCTCCAGGGGGCTGGGGAGACCCAGTACTTC
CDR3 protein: CASSDLQGAGETQYF

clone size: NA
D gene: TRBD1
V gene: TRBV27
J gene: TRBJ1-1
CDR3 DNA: TGTGCCAGCAGTTGGGACAGGGGGCTCGGGGAAGCTTTCTTT
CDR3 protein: CASSWDRGLGEAFF

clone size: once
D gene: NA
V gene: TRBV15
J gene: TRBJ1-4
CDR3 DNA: TGTGCCACCAGCAGCCCCCGTGGGAGTTCAACTAATGAAAAACTGTTTTTT
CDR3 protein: CATSSPRGSSTNEKLFF

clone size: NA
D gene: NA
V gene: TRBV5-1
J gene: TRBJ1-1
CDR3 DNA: TGCGCCAGCAGCCCGTTGACAGACCCCCTGGACACTGAAGCTTTCTTT
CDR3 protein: CASSPLTDPLDTEAFF

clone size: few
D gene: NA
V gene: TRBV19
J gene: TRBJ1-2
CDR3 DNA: TGTGCCAGTAGTACGGGGCCAGGCCATGGCTACACCTTC
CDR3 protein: CASSTGPGHGYTF

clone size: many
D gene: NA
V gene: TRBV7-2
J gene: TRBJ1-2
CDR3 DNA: TGTGCCAGCAGCCCCCAAGCGCAGGCCGCACTGTATGGCTACACCTTC
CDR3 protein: CASSPQAQAALYGYTF

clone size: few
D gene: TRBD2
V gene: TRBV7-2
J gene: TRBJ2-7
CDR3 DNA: TGTGCCAGCAGCTTACAGGGACTAGCGGGCGACGAGCAGTACTTC
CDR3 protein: CASSLQGLAGDEQYF

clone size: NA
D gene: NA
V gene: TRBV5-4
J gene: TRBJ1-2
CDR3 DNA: TGTGCCAGCAACCTGGGGGGACAAACACAGGCCTATGGCTACACCTTC
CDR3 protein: CASNLGGQTQAYGYTF

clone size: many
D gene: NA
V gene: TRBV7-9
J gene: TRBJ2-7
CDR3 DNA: TGTGCCAGCAGCTTAGACGGGGGGCCCTACGAGCAGTACTTC
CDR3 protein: CASSLDGGPYEQYF

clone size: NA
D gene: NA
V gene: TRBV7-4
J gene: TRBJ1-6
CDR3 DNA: TGTGCCAGCAGCAGGGGGGAAACTCGTCGGAATTCACCCCTCCACTTT
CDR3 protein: CASSRGETRRNSPLHF

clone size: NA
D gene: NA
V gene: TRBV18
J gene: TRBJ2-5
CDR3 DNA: TGTGCCAGCTCACGAGGAGACGGACCACAAGAGACCCAGTACTTC
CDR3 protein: CASSRGDGPQETQYF

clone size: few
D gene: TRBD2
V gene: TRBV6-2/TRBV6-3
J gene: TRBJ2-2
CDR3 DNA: TGTGCCACCCGACAAGCGGGAGGCCGGGGTACCGGGGAGCTGTTTTTT
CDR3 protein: CATRQAGGRGTGELFF

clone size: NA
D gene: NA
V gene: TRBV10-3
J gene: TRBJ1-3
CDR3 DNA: TGTGCCATCAGGGACTCCCGAGGGTCTGGAAACACCATATATTTT
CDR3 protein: CAIRDSRGSGNTIYF

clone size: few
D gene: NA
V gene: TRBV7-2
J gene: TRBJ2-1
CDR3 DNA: TGTGCCAGCAGCTTAGAACCGAGGGTTCATGAGCAGTTCTTC
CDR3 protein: CASSLEPRVHEQFF

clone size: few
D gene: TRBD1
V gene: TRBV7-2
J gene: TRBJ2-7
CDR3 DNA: TGTGCCAGCAGCTTAAACCCTTCTGTCGGACAGGGGTTCTACGAGCAGTACTTC
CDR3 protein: CASSLNPSVGQGFYEQYF

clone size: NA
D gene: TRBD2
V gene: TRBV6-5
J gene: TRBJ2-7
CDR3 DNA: TGTGCCAGCAGTTTCATCAGGGCTAGCGGGAGGGCCCGCGAGCAGTACTTC
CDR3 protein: CASSFIRASGRAREQYF

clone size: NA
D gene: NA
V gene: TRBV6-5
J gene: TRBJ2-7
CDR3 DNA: TGTGCCAGCAGTCGCCAGACAGGACAGTACTACGAGCAGTACTTC
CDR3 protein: CASSRQTGQYYEQYF

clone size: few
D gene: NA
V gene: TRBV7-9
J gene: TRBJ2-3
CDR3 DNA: TGTGCCAGCAGCTTAAAGCTGGTAGCATCGGATACGCAGTATTTT
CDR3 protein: CASSLKLVASDTQYF

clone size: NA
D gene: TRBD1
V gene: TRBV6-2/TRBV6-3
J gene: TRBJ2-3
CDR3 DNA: TGTGCCAGCAGTTACCGGGACAGAAGAGATACGCAGTATTTT
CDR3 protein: CASSYRDRRDTQYF

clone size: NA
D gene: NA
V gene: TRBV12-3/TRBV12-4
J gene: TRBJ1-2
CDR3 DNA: TGTGCCAGCAGTTTAATTATTAAAACGGGGGGCTACACCTTC
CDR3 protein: CASSLIIKTGGYTF

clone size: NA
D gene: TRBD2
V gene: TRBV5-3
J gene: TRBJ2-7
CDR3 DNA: TGTGCCAGCAGCCCGGGGGGGGGTAAGTCCTACGAGCAGTACTTC
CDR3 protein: CASSPGGGKSYEQYF